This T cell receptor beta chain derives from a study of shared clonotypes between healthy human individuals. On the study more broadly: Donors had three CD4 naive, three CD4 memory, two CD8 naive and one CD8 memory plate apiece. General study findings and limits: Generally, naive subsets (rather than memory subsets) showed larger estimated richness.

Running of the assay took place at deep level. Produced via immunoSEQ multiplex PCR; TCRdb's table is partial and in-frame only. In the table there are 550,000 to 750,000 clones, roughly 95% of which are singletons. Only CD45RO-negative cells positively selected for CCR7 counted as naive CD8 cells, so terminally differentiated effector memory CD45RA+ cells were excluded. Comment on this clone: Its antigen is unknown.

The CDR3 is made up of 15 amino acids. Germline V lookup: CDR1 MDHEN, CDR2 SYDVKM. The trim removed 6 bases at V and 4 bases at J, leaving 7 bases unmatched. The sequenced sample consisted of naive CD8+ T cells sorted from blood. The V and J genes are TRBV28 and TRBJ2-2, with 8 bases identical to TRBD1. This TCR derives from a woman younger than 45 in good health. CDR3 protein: CASRDRDGFTGELFF. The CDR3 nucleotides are TGTGCCAGCAGGGACAGGGACGGATTCACCGGGGAGCTGTTTTTT. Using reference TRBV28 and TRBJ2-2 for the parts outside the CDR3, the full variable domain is DVKVTQSSRYLVKRTGEKVFLECVQDMDHENMFWYRQDPGLGLRLIYFSYDVKMKEKGDIPEGYSVSREKKERFSLILESASTNQTSMYLCASRDRDGFTGELFFGEGSRLTVL.